Listed below are T cell receptor beta chains from one sample, sequenced in a study of blood T cell repertoires in COVID-19. Sequencing was performed with immunoSEQ multiplex PCR; in TCRdb, only in-frame clones are kept and a portion is missing. The repertoire holds more than 85,000 clones, with over 75% as singletons. Sequencing was done on a sample of peripheral blood. The receptors come from an elderly woman with active or convalescent COVID-19. Both conserved end residues are part of each CDR3. The size field is filled for only some rows; it gives once, few, many or a size class.

j_call: TRBJ2-1; v_call: TRBV12-5; clone_size: NA; cdr3_aa: CASGLPPGGWRGDYNEQFF
j_call: TRBJ1-1; v_call: TRBV2; clone_size: NA; cdr3_aa: CASPHSTGWDTEAFF
j_call: TRBJ2-5; v_call: TRBV6-5; clone_size: few; cdr3_aa: CASSYNTPADQETQYF
j_call: TRBJ1-4; v_call: TRBV6-2/TRBV6-3; clone_size: NA; cdr3_aa: CASSYSQVYGKLFF
j_call: TRBJ2-7; v_call: TRBV28; clone_size: NA; cdr3_aa: CASRLGQIYEQYF
j_call: TRBJ2-1; v_call: TRBV6-1; clone_size: few; cdr3_aa: CASSGTLAGVGNEQFF
j_call: TRBJ2-1; v_call: TRBV7-8; clone_size: few; cdr3_aa: CASSLWASADYNEQFF
j_call: TRBJ2-7; v_call: TRBV10-3; clone_size: many; cdr3_aa: CAISESTGLTYEQYF
j_call: TRBJ1-2; v_call: TRBV28; clone_size: NA; cdr3_aa: CASSLSLTVRDGYTF
j_call: TRBJ1-1; v_call: TRBV2; clone_size: NA; cdr3_aa: CAYTAATEAFF
j_call: TRBJ2-1; v_call: TRBV11-3; clone_size: NA; cdr3_aa: CASSLQGHEQFF
j_call: TRBJ2-7; v_call: TRBV3-1/TRBV3-2; clone_size: few; cdr3_aa: CASSQEMSGGTEQYF
j_call: TRBJ1-2; v_call: TRBV11-2; clone_size: few; cdr3_aa: CASSMDRVNYGYTF
j_call: TRBJ2-7; v_call: TRBV6-2/TRBV6-3; clone_size: NA; cdr3_aa: CASSYRVGYEQYF
j_call: TRBJ2-7; v_call: TRBV15; clone_size: once; cdr3_aa: CATSRGRQGASYEQYF
j_call: TRBJ1-6; v_call: TRBV2; clone_size: NA; cdr3_aa: CASTGQGSNSPLHF
j_call: TRBJ2-2; v_call: TRBV19; clone_size: NA; cdr3_aa: CASSMGGAASGRGSTGELFF
j_call: TRBJ1-4; v_call: TRBV7-9; clone_size: NA; cdr3_aa: CASSLQGTNEKLFF
j_call: TRBJ2-7; v_call: TRBV7-2; clone_size: NA; cdr3_aa: CASSPTASLTYEQYF
j_call: TRBJ2-1; v_call: TRBV2; clone_size: NA; cdr3_aa: CASSERLAGNNEQFF
j_call: TRBJ2-2; v_call: TRBV11-1; clone_size: few; cdr3_aa: CASSSFGGANTGELFF
j_call: TRBJ2-1; v_call: TRBV24-1; clone_size: NA; cdr3_aa: CATPLWGQFSYNEQFF
j_call: TRBJ2-5; v_call: TRBV5-1; clone_size: NA; cdr3_aa: CASGLAYEETQYF
j_call: TRBJ1-4; v_call: TRBV5-1; clone_size: NA; cdr3_aa: CASSWTGTNEKLFF
j_call: TRBJ1-3; v_call: TRBV9; clone_size: NA; cdr3_aa: CASSVGGNSGNTIYF
j_call: TRBJ2-1; v_call: TRBV11-2; clone_size: NA; cdr3_aa: CASSFPGTGGSDEQFF
j_call: TRBJ2-1; v_call: TRBV19; clone_size: NA; cdr3_aa: CASSILAGDMGSYNEQFF
j_call: TRBJ2-6; v_call: TRBV3-1/TRBV3-2; clone_size: NA; cdr3_aa: CASSQGSSGANVLTF
j_call: TRBJ2-1; v_call: TRBV2; clone_size: NA; cdr3_aa: CASSESGRIVDEQFF
j_call: TRBJ2-1; v_call: TRBV7-9; clone_size: many; cdr3_aa: CATKVGDSSYNEQFF
j_call: TRBJ1-5; v_call: TRBV7-9; clone_size: NA; cdr3_aa: CASSFTGGNQPQHF
j_call: TRBJ2-1; v_call: TRBV5-6; clone_size: NA; cdr3_aa: CASSLGLLQGASEQFF